The 27 T cell receptor beta chains presented below share a single source sample, sequenced in a study of T cell repertoires in cytomegalovirus infection. In TCRdb, the reads were re-called with MiXCR into one record per CDR3 protein. The repertoire holds about 190,000 distinct CDR3 sequences, with roughly 28% as singletons. Sequences were obtained from PBMCs. The origin of the receptors is a human donor in good health (CMV status not recorded). Some clones in this sample may be carry-over from other donors' samples.

This clonotype was counted between two and nine times. V usage is TRBV20-1 and J usage is TRBJ2-5; no firm D call. Trimming stripped 5 bases from V and 4 bases from J, with 8 bases between. Germline V gene lookup returns CDR1 DFQATT and CDR2 SNEGSKA (reference sequence). This CDR3 region has 11 residues. In DNA, the CDR3 is TGCAGTGCTGCCCCTAGAGAGACCCAGTACTTC. Protein sequence: CSAAPRETQYF.

This clonotype was found many times. This chain links TRBV7-2 with TRBJ1-2; perhaps TRBD1 as D (5 bases). The CDR3 loop spans 13 amino acids. V lost 3 bases and J 3 bases, leaving 8 bases between the germline ends. CDR1 is SGHTA, CDR2 FQGNSA, per germline. The CDR3 DNA sequence: TGTGCCAGCAGCTTGGGGGGAGACTATGGCTACACCTTC. As protein: CASSLGGDYGYTF. Supplemented by reference TRBV7-2 and TRBJ1-2, the full variable domain reads GAGVSQSPSNKVTEKGKDVELRCDPISGHTALYWYRQSLGQGLEFLIYFQGNSAPDKSGLPSDRFSAERTGGSVSTLTIQRTQQEDSAVYLCASSLGGDYGYTFGSGTRLTVV.

The V call is TRBV20-1, the J call TRBJ1-2; unclear D gene. The germline V gene has CDR1 DFQATT and CDR2 SNEGSKA (reference sequence). Trimming removed 6 bases from V and 8 bases from J, with 16 bases in between. The CDR3 covers 12 residues. This CDR3 is CSAPRVPGGYTF. CDR3 coding DNA: TGCAGTGCCCCCCGTGTACCCGGGGGCTACACCTTC.

The chain is built from TRBV2 and TRBJ1-6; D uncertain. Germline V gene sequence: CDR1 SNHLY, CDR2 FYNNEI. This CDR3 region has 16 residues. Trimming took off 1 base at V and 7 bases at J, with 14 bases between the two ends. CDR3 DNA: TGTGCCAGCAGTGAAGAAGGCTCGTACCTGAATTCACCCCTCCACTTT. Translating gives CASSEEGSYLNSPLHF.

This sequence joins TRBV2 and TRBJ2-5, with TRBD1 matching 7 bases. The CDR3 has 14 amino acids. V trimming: 4 bases; J trimming: 5 bases; junction bases outside the gene matches: 7. Per the germline V gene, CDR1 is SNHLY and CDR2 is FYNNEI. CDR3 sequence reads: CASSVLTGSETQYF. CDR3 nucleotides: TGTGCCAGCAGTGTTTTGACAGGGTCGGAGACCCAGTACTTC.

The chain uses TRBV11-2 and TRBJ1-1; no clear D gene. Germline CDR1 is SGHAT and CDR2 is FQNNGV. This CDR3 has 14 residues. Deletions cut 3 bases from V and 4 bases from J, with 12 bases between. CDR3 loop: CASSLTGGSTEAFF. CDR3 DNA sequence: TGTGCCAGCAGCTTGACCGGAGGGAGCACTGAAGCTTTCTTT.

J is TRBJ2-7 and V is TRBV7-2, with 8 nucleotides matching TRBD1. The CDR3 has 13 residues. Germline loops: CDR1 SGHTA, CDR2 FQGNSA. J gave up 7 bases and V 6 bases, and 8 bases lay outside the gene matches. CDR3 coding DNA: TGTGCCAGCAGAGAAGCAGGGGGCGAAGAGCAGTACTTC. Its translation is CASREAGGEEQYF.

This sequence joins TRBV4-3 and TRBJ1-2; TRBD1 is a possible D gene (6 bases). V was pared by 2 bases and J by 1 base, with 8 bases between. CDR1 LGHNA and CDR2 YSLEER come from the germline V gene. The CDR3 runs to 14 residues. The CDR3 bases are TGCGCCAGCAGCCAACGGACAGTTAACTATGGCTACACCTTC. The encoded protein is CASSQRTVNYGYTF.

The V and J genes are TRBV12-3 or TRBV12-4 and TRBJ2-1; no clear D gene. The CDR3 has 14 residues. V shed 6 bases and J shed 5 bases, with 14 bases lying between them. The CDR3 DNA reads TGTGCCAGCAGCATACAGCACCGCGACAATGAGCAGTTCTTC. It specifies CASSIQHRDNEQFF.

Only a few counts were recorded for this clonotype. This chain connects TRBV7-2 to TRBJ2-2; 13 bases line up with TRBD2. The trim removed 2 bases at V and 5 bases at J, leaving 17 bases unmatched. CDR1 SGHTA and CDR2 FQGNSA come from the germline V gene. CDR3 length: 21 amino acids. The CDR3 here is CASSLRTSGGTAKKRTGELFF. The DNA for the CDR3 is TGTGCCAGCAGCTTAAGGACTAGCGGGGGCACCGCAAAAAAACGGACCGGGGAGCTGTTTTTT.

The sample holds many counts of this clonotype. This chain connects TRBV5-4 to TRBJ1-1, with a tentative D call TRBD1 (6 bases). Germline V gene lookup returns CDR1 SGHNT and CDR2 YYREEE (reference sequence). This CDR3 contains 14 residues. V lost 1 base, J lost 3 bases, and 10 bases lay in between. Here the CDR3 reads CASSLQQGDTEAFF. The CDR3 DNA sequence: TGTGCCAGCAGCTTGCAACAGGGAGACACTGAAGCTTTCTTT.

This chain connects TRBV7-9 to TRBJ2-2; 10 bases line up with TRBD1. Germline V CDR1 and CDR2: SEHNR, FQNEAQ (reference sequence). The J segment lost 5 bases and the V segment lost 8 bases, leaving 11 bases of the junction unmatched. CDR3 length: 16 amino acids. In DNA form, the CDR3 reads TGTGCCAGCCGTGAAAAGGGACAGGGGTGGACCGGGGAGCTGTTTTTT. This sequence encodes CASREKGQGWTGELFF.

J is TRBJ2-2 and V is TRBV23-1; 11 bases map to TRBD1. TRBV23-1 falls under the ORF class, with uncertain function. The CDR3 is 17 residues long. With 3 bases clipped from V and 4 bases from J, the junction kept 7 bases outside the gene matches. The chain's CDR3 is CASSHPGTGGGTGELFF. The CDR3 coding sequence is TGCGCCAGCAGTCACCCCGGGACAGGGGGAGGCACCGGGGAGCTGTTTTTT.

The rearrangement joins TRBV5-6 to TRBJ2-5, with 7 bases lining up with TRBD1. Germline loops: CDR1 SGHDT, CDR2 YYEEEE. The CDR3 extends over 13 amino acids. V shed 8 bases and J 0 bases; nucleotides not matched to a gene: 4. The CDR3 spells CASSGQYQETQYF. CDR3 DNA sequence: TGTGCCAGTTCGGGACAGTACCAAGAGACCCAGTACTTC.

The gene calls are TRBV10-3 and TRBJ1-1; no firm D call. The CDR3 runs 16 residues. The V gene lost 2 bases and the J gene lost 5 bases, with 18 bases spanning the gap. CDR1 and CDR2 from the germline V gene are ENHRY and SYGVKD. The CDR3 coding sequence is TGTGCCATCAGTGAGGTTGATCTCGACCGGAGGACTGAAGCTTTCTTT. It codes for CAISEVDLDRRTEAFF.

This clonotype has just a few counts. The rearrangement joins TRBV7-2 to TRBJ2-7; D gene ambiguous. CDR3 length equals 14 residues. The V end was cut by 4 bases, the J end by 2 bases, with 12 bases between. Germline CDR1 and CDR2: SGHTA and FQGNSA. CDR3 sequence reads: CASSSGLSPYEQYF. The CDR3 nucleotides are TGTGCCAGCAGCTCCGGGCTTTCGCCCTACGAGCAGTACTTC. The full variable domain, in which reference TRBV7-2 and TRBJ2-7 provide the parts outside the CDR3, is GAGVSQSPSNKVTEKGKDVELRCDPISGHTALYWYRQSLGQGLEFLIYFQGNSAPDKSGLPSDRFSAERTGGSVSTLTIQRTQQEDSAVYLCASSSGLSPYEQYFGPGTRLTVT.

This chain links TRBV7-2 with TRBJ2-7; tentative D call: TRBD2 (5 bases). The V gene lost 5 bases and the J gene lost 4 bases, with 15 bases spanning the gap. There are 14 residues in the CDR3. The germline V gene has CDR1 SGHTA and CDR2 FQGNSA. The CDR3 DNA is TGTGCCAGCAGCCTAGAGGGTCTCGAGTACGAGCAGTACTTC. Encoded protein: CASSLEGLEYEQYF.

The sample holds a few counts of this clonotype. V gene TRBV11-2 combines with J gene TRBJ2-5; D remains ambiguous. The CDR3 covers 13 residues. Looked up from germline, CDR1 is SGHAT and CDR2 is FQNNGV. Trimming took 4 bases from V and 5 from J, leaving 11 bases between them. The CDR3 sequence: CASSSPGVETQYF. In DNA form, the CDR3 reads TGTGCCAGCAGCTCCCCTGGGGTGGAGACCCAGTACTTC.

V usage is TRBV10-3 and J usage is TRBJ1-1; D unresolved. CDR1 is ENHRY and CDR2 is SYGVKD in the germline V gene. Deletions cut 4 bases from V and 1 base from J, with 7 bases between. The CDR3 loop spans 13 amino acids. CDR3 loop: CAISGARNTEAFF. The CDR3 coding sequence is TGTGCCATCAGTGGGGCCCGGAACACTGAAGCTTTCTTT.

The chain links TRBV19 to TRBJ2-1, with 7 bases identical to TRBD1. The CDR3 consists of 14 residues. After removal of 7 bases from V and 2 bases from J, the junction contained 5 bases not matched to a gene. In germline, CDR1 is LNHDA, CDR2 SQIVND (reference sequence). CDR3 coding DNA: TGTGCCAGTATAGCGACAGGGACCTACAATGAGCAGTTCTTC. This translates into CASIATGTYNEQFF.

This sequence joins TRBV2 and TRBJ1-1; D not certain. The CDR3 has 14 residues. Trimming took 2 bases from V and 0 from J, leaving 7 bases between them. CDR1 and CDR2 (germline): SNHLY, FYNNEI. Here the CDR3 DNA reads TGTGCCAGCAGTGAAAACAGACTGAACACTGAAGCTTTCTTT. Translated: CASSENRLNTEAFF.

J is TRBJ2-2 and V is TRBV6-1; tentative D call: TRBD2 (6 bases). Germline V gene lookup returns CDR1 MNHNS and CDR2 SASEGT. V was pared by 7 bases and J by 6 bases, with 12 bases between. The CDR3 runs to 13 residues. The CDR3: CASTPGGPGELFF. The CDR3 coding sequence is TGTGCCAGCACCCCAGGAGGGCCCGGGGAGCTGTTTTTT.

The CDR3 loop reads CASSSKLTRMGNTIYF. The CDR3 DNA reads TGTGCCAGCAGCTCGAAATTGACTCGAATGGGAAACACCATATATTTT. This rearrangement joins TRBV7-9 to TRBJ1-3; D gene uncertain. The CDR3 spans 16 residues. Germline CDR1 SEHNR, CDR2 FQNEAQ (reference sequence). Trimming stripped 4 bases from V and 4 bases from J, with 17 bases between. The full variable domain, completed using reference TRBV7-9 and TRBJ1-3, is DTGVSQNPRHKITKRGQNVTFRCDPISEHNRLYWYRQTLGQGPEFLTYFQNEAQLEKSRLLSDRFSAERPKGSFSTLEIQRTEQGDSAMYLCASSSKLTRMGNTIYFGEGSWLTVV.

This clonotype has a single count. The V call is TRBV12-5, the J call TRBJ2-5, with 9 bases identical to TRBD2. The CDR3 spans 14 residues. The V gene end was trimmed by 6 bases and the J gene end by 5 bases; junction bases not matched to a gene: 7. Germline V gene lookup returns CDR1 LGHNT and CDR2 FRNRAP. CDR3 nucleotide sequence: TGTGCTAGTGGCTGGCGGGGGGGTTCGGAGACCCAGTACTTC. Its protein product is CASGWRGGSETQYF.

This chain connects TRBV9 to TRBJ2-1; 7 bases match TRBD2. In germline, CDR1 is SGDLS, CDR2 YYNGEE. The CDR3 loop spans 15 amino acids. The J segment lost 4 bases and the V segment lost 2 bases, leaving 6 bases of the junction unmatched. Written as DNA, the CDR3 is TGTGCCAGCAGCGTGGCGGGGGACCTTTACAATGAGCAGTTCTTC. Translated, it gives CASSVAGDLYNEQFF.

This chain joins TRBV20-1 and TRBJ2-5, with 13 nucleotides matching TRBD2. The CDR3 is made up of 17 amino acids. Germline values: CDR1 DFQATT, CDR2 SNEGSKA (reference sequence). V shed 2 bases, J shed 1 base, and the junction held 7 bases outside the gene matches. Here the CDR3 DNA reads TGCAGTGCTAGACGAGGACTAGCGGGGGCTATCCAAGAGACCCAGTACTTC. This codes for CSARRGLAGAIQETQYF.

In this sample, this clonotype turned up once. The chain carries TRBV20-1 and TRBJ2-2; 10 nucleotides match TRBD2. The CDR3 totals 14 residues. Unmatched junction bases numbered 6, after V lost 6 bases and J lost 5 bases. The germline CDR1 and CDR2 sequences are DFQATT and SNEGSKA (reference sequence). CDR3 sequence: CSAAGTSVTGELFF. CDR3 in DNA: TGCAGTGCGGCCGGGACTAGCGTTACCGGGGAGCTGTTTTTT.